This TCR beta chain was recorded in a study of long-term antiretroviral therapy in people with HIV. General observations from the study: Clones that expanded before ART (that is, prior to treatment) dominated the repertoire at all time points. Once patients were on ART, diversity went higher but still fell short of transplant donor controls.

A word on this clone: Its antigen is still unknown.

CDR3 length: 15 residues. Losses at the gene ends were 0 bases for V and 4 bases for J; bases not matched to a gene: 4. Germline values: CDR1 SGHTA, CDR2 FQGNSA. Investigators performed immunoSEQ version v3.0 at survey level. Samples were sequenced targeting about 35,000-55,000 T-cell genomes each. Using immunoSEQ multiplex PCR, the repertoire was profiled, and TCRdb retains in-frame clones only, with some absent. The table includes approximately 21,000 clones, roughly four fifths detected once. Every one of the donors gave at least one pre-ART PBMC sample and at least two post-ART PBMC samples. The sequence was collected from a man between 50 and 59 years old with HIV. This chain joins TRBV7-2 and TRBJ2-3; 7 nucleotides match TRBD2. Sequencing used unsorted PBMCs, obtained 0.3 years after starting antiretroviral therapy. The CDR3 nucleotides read TGTGCCAGCAGCTTAGCTAGCGGGTTCGCAGATACGCAGTATTTT. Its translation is CASSLASGFADTQYF.